These T cell receptor beta chains were read from a single sample in a study of identical twins. TCRdb analysed the 5' RACE reads with MiXCR anew, one entry per CDR3 protein. Of roughly 1,500,000 distinct CDR3 sequences listed, about 30% were seen once; the top ten hold about 0.27%. Input material: cord blood. The receptor source for this set is a newborn girl in good health. Each CDR3 is given without its conserved first and last residue. Rows give clone size only sometimes, using once, few, many, or a class for an expanded clone.

V: TRBV7-9; J: TRBJ2-7; size: few; CDR3: ASSFSEAYEQY
V: TRBV4-2; J: TRBJ2-3; size: many; CDR3: ASSQLELDSDTQY
V: TRBV6-6; J: TRBJ2-5; size: few; CDR3: ASSYRRDHKTQY
V: TRBV28; J: TRBJ1-6; size: few; CDR3: ASLNRDRAYYNSPPH
V: TRBV11-1; J: TRBJ2-7; size: .; CDR3: ASSSGPIQYERY
V: TRBV20-1; J: TRBJ1-3; size: .; CDR3: SARDGETSGNTIY
V: TRBV6-1; J: TRBJ2-3; size: .; CDR3: ASSVRLGLGLADTDTQY
V: TRBV28; J: TRBJ2-7; size: .; CDR3: ASSLKLIKDEQY
V: TRBV19; J: TRBJ2-3; size: .; CDR3: ASSKAISTDTQY
V: TRBV7-2; J: TRBJ1-6; size: .; CDR3: ASSIGQGGSSPLH
V: TRBV6-5; J: TRBJ2-7; size: few; CDR3: ASGRVSYEQY
V: TRBV20-1; J: TRBJ2-7; size: few; CDR3: SASNDSPYEQY
V: TRBV12-3/TRBV12-4; J: TRBJ2-5; size: once; CDR3: ASSLGVWEGRVNEQY
V: TRBV20-1; J: TRBJ2-7; size: many; CDR3: SARSGLAHEQY
V: TRBV29-1; J: TRBJ1-4; size: few; CDR3: SVPNGEKLF
V: TRBV20-1; J: TRBJ2-4; size: .; CDR3: GARAPPGRGGNIQY
V: TRBV12-3/TRBV12-4; J: TRBJ1-6; size: .; CDR3: ASSLNRDSNSPPH
V: TRBV12-5; J: TRBJ1-5; size: few; CDR3: AITDSPYSNQPQH
V: TRBV5-1; J: TRBJ2-5; size: .; CDR3: ASSWDTGEQY
V: TRBV9; J: TRBJ1-1; size: .; CDR3: ASSRDSSEAF
V: TRBV28; J: TRBJ1-6; size: .; CDR3: ASSQRLRNSPPH
V: TRBV10-1; J: TRBJ2-7; size: few; CDR3: ASRRLESGYEQY